A single sample is the source of the 22 T cell receptor beta chains below, sequenced in a study of CXCR3-negative and CXCR3-positive naive CD8 T cells. UMI-labeled 5' RACE TRB cDNA libraries were prepared from the cells. TCRdb derives one entry per CDR3 protein from the 5' RACE reads, leaving out DNA. The data show fewer than 7,000 distinct CDR3 sequences, and the top ten clones hold 1.5% to 2%. The specimen was naive CXCR3- CD8+ T cells from blood. Subset specified: CD45RO-CCR7+CD27+CD95- naive CD8+ T cells lacking CXCR3 (TNR3-). These receptor sequences come from a human donor in good health. Some clones in this sample may be carry-over from other donors' samples.

This sequence joins TRBV20-1 and TRBJ1-1. The CDR3 spans 11 residues. Germline V gene data show CDR1 as DFQATT and CDR2 as SNEGSKA (reference sequence). The CDR3 here is CSAREVTEAFF.

In terms of frequency, this clonotype is medium-sized. The CDR3 reads CASSWLVTGELFF. The chain links TRBV12-3 or TRBV12-4 to TRBJ2-2. This CDR3 is 13 amino acids long.

V is TRBV21-1 and J is TRBJ2-5; TCRdb's D gene call, TRBD1, goes unchecked for lack of DNA. TRBV21-1 is listed as a pseudogene. The CDR3 totals 18 residues. CDR3 amino acids: CASSAPLPGPKGGETQYF.

In terms of frequency, this clonotype is medium-sized (0.01 to 0.1%). This chain connects TRBV20-1 to TRBJ2-1; absent DNA, TCRdb's TRBD1 call cannot be checked. CDR1 and CDR2 from the germline V gene are DFQATT and SNEGSKA (reference sequence). The CDR3 is 19 amino acids. The CDR3 loop is CSATKIGGFLSEQYNEQFF.

This clonotype is deemed medium-sized by its frequency. The chain is built from TRBV27 and TRBJ1-1. Germline CDR1 is MNHEY and CDR2 is SMNVEV (reference sequence). The CDR3 spans 11 residues. CDR3 in amino acids: CASSSNTEAFF.

This chain links TRBV5-1 with TRBJ2-7. This CDR3 has 14 residues. The germline V gene encodes CDR1 SGHRS and CDR2 YFSETQ. CDR3 loop: CASSLGQLVYEQYF. Supplemented by reference TRBV5-1 and TRBJ2-7, the full variable domain reads KAGVTQTPRYLIKTRGQQVTLSCSPISGHRSVSWYQQTPGQGLQFLFEYFSETQRNKGNFPGRFSGRQFSNSRSEMNVSTLELGDSALYLCASSLGQLVYEQYFGPGTRLTVT.

This clonotype counts as medium-sized (0.01 to 0.1%) by frequency. The chain uses TRBV7-9 and TRBJ2-7; the D gene TCRdb calls, TRBD1, cannot be checked with no DNA. This CDR3 comprises 14 residues. Germline CDR1 and CDR2: SEHNR and FQNEAQ (reference sequence). The CDR3 loop reads CASSDPGRTYEQYF. The full variable domain, in which reference TRBV7-9 and TRBJ2-7 provide the parts outside the CDR3, is DTGVSQNPRHKITKRGQNVTFRCDPISEHNRLYWYRQTLGQGPEFLTYFQNEAQLEKSRLLSDRFSAERPKGSFSTLEIQRTEQGDSAMYLCASSDPGRTYEQYFGPGTRLTVT.

By frequency, this clonotype is medium-sized. The chain is built from TRBV29-1 and TRBJ1-2; TCRdb's assignment of TRBD1 cannot be checked, as there is no DNA. The CDR3 has 13 residues. CDR1 and CDR2 (germline): SQVTM, ANQGSEA. The chain's CDR3 is CSVEHREDYGYTF.

By frequency, this clonotype registers medium-sized (0.01 to 0.1%). The chain couples TRBV29-1 to TRBJ2-7; lacking DNA, the TRBD1 call made by TCRdb goes unchecked. Germline CDR1 and CDR2: SQVTM and ANQGSEA. The CDR3 contains 11 residues. This chain's CDR3 is CSVSRRGEQYF.

The CDR3 sequence: CASSSSGTGPEAFF. The J gene is TRBJ1-1, the V gene TRBV10-2; the D gene TCRdb calls, TRBD1, cannot be checked with no DNA. The CDR3 covers 14 residues. Per the germline V gene, CDR1 is WSHSY and CDR2 is SAAADI.

The V gene is TRBV29-1, the J gene TRBJ1-6. Looked up from germline, CDR1 is SQVTM and CDR2 is ANQGSEA. The CDR3 totals 13 residues. CDR3 in amino acids: CSVEEGSNSPLHF.

This chain joins TRBV6-2 or TRBV6-3 and TRBJ2-1; the D call from TCRdb, TRBD1, cannot be confirmed without DNA. In germline, CDR1 is MNHEY, CDR2 SVGEGT. CDR3 length equals 17 residues. The CDR3 region is CASRPRPGGLAYNEQFF.

The V gene is TRBV5-1, the J gene TRBJ2-5; lacking DNA, the TRBD1 call made by TCRdb goes unchecked. This CDR3 has 14 residues. CDR1 is SGHRS, CDR2 YFSETQ, per germline. This chain's CDR3 is CASNPGDGGETQYF.

V is TRBV30 and J is TRBJ1-4; absent DNA, TCRdb's TRBD1 call cannot be checked. Germline-derived CDR1 and CDR2 are GTSNPN and SVGIG (reference sequence). The CDR3 contains 16 residues. CDR3 loop: CAWSDRVGPIEEKLFF.

V gene TRBV2 combines with J gene TRBJ1-1. The CDR3 is made up of 12 amino acids. Germline loops: CDR1 SNHLY, CDR2 FYNNEI. The CDR3 protein is CASSKSNTEAFF.

The CDR3 here is CASSTPGGYNEQFF. The rearrangement joins TRBV19 to TRBJ2-1; the TRBD2 assignment by TCRdb is unverifiable without DNA. Germline V CDR1 and CDR2: LNHDA, SQIVND (reference sequence). The CDR3 sequence is 14 residues long.

The chain joins TRBV19 to TRBJ1-1; the D gene TCRdb calls, TRBD1, cannot be checked with no DNA. CDR3 length: 13 amino acids. The germline gives CDR1 LNHDA, CDR2 SQIVND (reference sequence). The chain's CDR3 is CATQTGGETEAFF.

The chain links TRBV29-1 to TRBJ2-1; TCRdb's D call, TRBD1, is unchecked because there is no DNA. The CDR3 is 18 amino acids. Germline V CDR1 and CDR2: SQVTM, ANQGSEA. CDR3 sequence: CSAVTGTGDVLRLDEQFF.

This clonotype is medium-sized by frequency. This sequence joins TRBV25-1 and TRBJ1-2. Germline CDR1 is MGHDK and CDR2 is SYGVNS. The CDR3 is made up of 14 amino acids. CDR3 protein: CASIPPGRSYGYTF.

The chain recombines TRBV11-2 with TRBJ2-1; the D gene TCRdb calls, TRBD2, cannot be checked with no DNA. The CDR3 covers 17 residues. CDR1 SGHAT and CDR2 FQNNGV come from the germline V gene. The CDR3 here is CASSSAGTSGTNNEQFF.

The chain uses TRBV9 and TRBJ2-1; TCRdb reports TRBD2, a call that lacks DNA to check it against. This CDR3 contains 13 residues. Per germline, CDR1 SGDLS and CDR2 YYNGEE. The CDR3 sequence: CASSAGGSNEQFF.

According to its frequency, this clonotype is medium-sized. V usage is TRBV29-1 and J usage is TRBJ2-7. CDR3 length: 13 residues. Germline CDR1 reads SQVTM; CDR2 reads ANQGSEA. The CDR3 here is CSVMDRGSYEQYF.